This is a list of T cell receptor beta chains from one sample in a study of PD-1 blockade in classical Hodgkin lymphoma. Repertoires were generated with immunoSEQ multiplex PCR, while TCRdb's copy carries only in-frame clones and drops some. The profile covers more than 13,000 clones, with about nine tenths appearing a single time and 18% taken by the ten largest. This material consisted of CD8+ T cells from blood, taken before the fourth cycle of nivolumab. These receptors were taken from a human donor with classical Hodgkin lymphoma. The CDR3 runs from the conserved cysteine through the conserved F or W. The D gene is left open where the match is weak. Clone size appears in some rows only: once, few, many, or a class for an expanded clone.

CDR3nt	CDR3aa	abundance	len	j_gene	v_gene	d_gene
TGTGCCAGTAGTCTCGCCACAAGGGGGGCGAACACCGGGGAGCTGTTTTTT	CASSLATRGANTGELFF	.	17	TRBJ2-2	TRBV19	.
TGTGCCAGCAGCTCCGACGGGAGGTTTTACACCTTC	CASSSDGRFYTF	few	12	TRBJ1-2	TRBV7-9	.
TGTGCCAGTAGTATAGACATAGAAGAGACCCAGTACTTC	CASSIDIEETQYF	once	13	TRBJ2-5	TRBV19	.
TGTGCCTGCGGGGAGGACAGGGAGTTGGGGGAGCTGTTTTTT	CACGEDRELGELFF	.	14	TRBJ2-2	TRBV30	TRBD1
TGCGCCAGCAGCTCGGACAGGGTCGAGCAGTACTTC	CASSSDRVEQYF	once	12	TRBJ2-7	TRBV5-1	TRBD1
TGTGCCAGCAGTACCTTGACAGGGGTTTCAGCTTTCTTT	CASSTLTGVSAFF	.	13	TRBJ1-1	TRBV27	TRBD1
TGTGCCAGCAGCCGGGAGACAGGGCTTTATGAAAAACTGTTTTTT	CASSRETGLYEKLFF	.	15	TRBJ1-4	TRBV28	TRBD1
TGTGCCAGTAGTCCCCCGGACAGGGACTACGAGCAGTACTTC	CASSPPDRDYEQYF	.	14	TRBJ2-7	TRBV19	TRBD1
TGCGCCAGCAGCCAAGGCCGACCGGGGACAGGGGCCTACGAGCAGTACTTC	CASSQGRPGTGAYEQYF	.	17	TRBJ2-7	TRBV4-1	TRBD1
TGTGCCATCAGTCCGGACTACAATGAGCAGTTCTTC	CAISPDYNEQFF	few	12	TRBJ2-1	TRBV10-3	.
TGTGCCAGCAGCGCTTCTGGTTCCTACGAGCAGTACTTC	CASSASGSYEQYF	.	13	TRBJ2-7	TRBV2	.
TGTGCCAGCAGCACCCCGGGACAGATATACACCGGGGAGCTGTTTTTT	CASSTPGQIYTGELFF	.	16	TRBJ2-2	TRBV5-6	TRBD1
TGTGCCAGCAGCTTGACCCCTTCTTACTACGAGCAGTACTTC	CASSLTPSYYEQYF	few	14	TRBJ2-7	TRBV5-6	.
TGTGCCAGCAGCCACGCGGGGACCACAGATACGCAGTATTTT	CASSHAGTTDTQYF	.	14	TRBJ2-3	TRBV6-5	.
TGTGCCAGCAGCCCCTCCGGCGGAGTACTTGCGGATCAGTACTTC	CASSPSGGVLADQYF	.	15	TRBJ2-4	TRBV11-2	.
TGCGCCAGCAGCTTGGGAGTTGAGCAGACCCTTGAAGCTTTCTTT	CASSLGVEQTLEAFF	.	15	TRBJ1-1	TRBV5-1	.
TGTGCCAGCCTGGGCACTGAAGCTTTCTTT	CASLGTEAFF	.	10	TRBJ1-1	TRBV6-6	.
TGTGCCAGCAGCGTTGGGACTAGCGGGCCCTCCTACGAGCAGTACTTC	CASSVGTSGPSYEQYF	few	16	TRBJ2-7	TRBV7-6	TRBD2
TGTGCCAGCAGCTTGGGGGGCTTTGTGCGGCTAGACTACCAAGAGACCCAGTACTTC	CASSLGGFVRLDYQETQYF	once	19	TRBJ2-5	TRBV5-4	.
TGTGCCAGCTCACCTTGGTCGCCAACCCAAATGGACAATGAGCAGTTCTTC	CASSPWSPTQMDNEQFF	.	17	TRBJ2-1	TRBV18	.
TGTGCCACCAGCAGAGATCAGGATCCAGAGGATCCAACTAATGAAAAACTGTTTTTT	CATSRDQDPEDPTNEKLFF	.	19	TRBJ1-4	TRBV15	.
TGTGCCAGCAGTTTATCAGGGACAGGGAAAGACGGCTACACCTTC	CASSLSGTGKDGYTF	.	15	TRBJ1-2	TRBV27	TRBD1
TGTGCCAGCAGCCAGACAGGGCCCCCTGAAGCTTTCTTT	CASSQTGPPEAFF	.	13	TRBJ1-1	TRBV7-6	TRBD1
TGTGCCATCAGCCCAGGGCTCGAGACCCAGTACTTC	CAISPGLETQYF	.	12	TRBJ2-5	TRBV10-3	.
TGTGCCAGCAGCAACGGATTCCAGAACACTGAAGCTTTCTTT	CASSNGFQNTEAFF	once	14	TRBJ1-1	TRBV5-8	.
TGTGCCAGCAGAATAGCGGGAGGGGTGGATGAGCAGTTCTTC	CASRIAGGVDEQFF	once	14	TRBJ2-1	TRBV28	TRBD2
TGTGCTAGCAGCGGTACACTGGGGGGTAGTGAGCAGTTCTTC	CASSGTLGGSEQFF	.	14	TRBJ2-1	TRBV7-7	.
TGTGCCAGCAGTATAGAATCTGGAAACACCATATATTTT	CASSIESGNTIYF	.	13	TRBJ1-3	TRBV28	.
TGTGCCAGCAGCTTAAAAGGGGGAACGAGTGAAAAACTGTTTTTT	CASSLKGGTSEKLFF	.	15	TRBJ1-4	TRBV7-2	.
TGCGCCAGCAGCTGGGGGACAGGGGGCTTATACGAGCAGTACTTC	CASSWGTGGLYEQYF	once	15	TRBJ2-7	TRBV5-1	TRBD1
TGTGCCAGCAGCGTAGTGGCCAGGGGGGGCACCGGGGAGCTGTTTTTT	CASSVVARGGTGELFF	.	16	TRBJ2-2	TRBV7-9	.
TGTGCCAGTGCCACAAGTGGCAATCAGCCCCAGCATTTT	CASATSGNQPQHF	few	13	TRBJ1-5	TRBV7-8	.
TGCGCCAGCAGCTTGGAAGTTGAAGGGGTAGATGAGCAGTTCTTC	CASSLEVEGVDEQFF	.	15	TRBJ2-1	TRBV5-1	.
TGCAGCGTTGTTGTGAACGAGCAGTACTTC	CSVVVNEQYF	.	10	TRBJ2-7	TRBV29-1	.
TGTGCCAGCCAAGTTAACAATCAGCCCCAGCATTTT	CASQVNNQPQHF	.	12	TRBJ1-5	TRBV7-9	.
TGTGCCAGCAGCCCTGCCAATAGTGGGTTATACAATGAGCAGTTCTTC	CASSPANSGLYNEQFF	once	16	TRBJ2-1	TRBV7-9	.
TGTGCCAGCAGCTCCATAGCGGGAGCTGTCGATGAGCAGTTCTTC	CASSSIAGAVDEQFF	.	15	TRBJ2-1	TRBV7-9	TRBD2
TGTGCCAGCAGTTACGGCATGGGACAGGGATACGAGCAGTACTTC	CASSYGMGQGYEQYF	.	15	TRBJ2-7	TRBV6-5	TRBD1
TGTGCCAGCAGTTATTTGGGGGACAATGAAAAACTGTTTTTT	CASSYLGDNEKLFF	.	14	TRBJ1-4	TRBV6-5	.
TGTGCCAGCAGCTTAGGGGCGGGCGAGCAGTACTTC	CASSLGAGEQYF	once	12	TRBJ2-7	TRBV27	.
TGCGCCAGCAGCTTGGGGCACAATGAGCAGTTCTTC	CASSLGHNEQFF	.	12	TRBJ2-1	TRBV5-1	.
TGTGCCAGCAGTTACTGGGGACAGCTAAACACCGGGGAGCTGTTTTTT	CASSYWGQLNTGELFF	.	16	TRBJ2-2	TRBV6-5	TRBD1
TGTGCCAGCCGGGGAAAGGGACTAGCGGGTGAGCAGTTCTTC	CASRGKGLAGEQFF	.	14	TRBJ2-1	TRBV27	TRBD2
TGTGCCAGTAGGACAGGGACCTACATGAACACTGAAGCTTTCTTT	CASRTGTYMNTEAFF	.	15	TRBJ1-1	TRBV19	TRBD1
TGTGCCAGCAGTTTAGAGGCAGAACCCCTCCACTTT	CASSLEAEPLHF	.	12	TRBJ1-6	TRBV28	.
TGCGCCAGCAGCTTGGGATATAGCGGGGCCGGATACAATGAGCAGTTCTTC	CASSLGYSGAGYNEQFF	.	17	TRBJ2-1	TRBV5-1	TRBD2
TGTGCCAGCAGCTTGGTGACAGGGTACTACGAGCAGTACTTC	CASSLVTGYYEQYF	.	14	TRBJ2-7	TRBV5-5	TRBD1
TGTGCCAGTAGTATAAGTACAGGGGACCCGTTCTTC	CASSISTGDPFF	.	12	TRBJ2-1	TRBV19	TRBD1
TGCAGCGTCCGTAGTGGACAGGGGAACACTGAAGCTTTCTTT	CSVRSGQGNTEAFF	.	14	TRBJ1-1	TRBV29-1	TRBD1
TGCGCCAGCAGCCAAACCGGGACAGGGGAACAAGAGACCCAGTACTTC	CASSQTGTGEQETQYF	.	16	TRBJ2-5	TRBV4-1	TRBD1